This T cell receptor (beta chain) originates from a study of cytomegalovirus exposure and HLA in healthy donors. General observations from the study: Follow-up analysis later connected one missense variant in DCLRE1C with trimming of TCR beta V- and J-genes.

The PCR made use of 60 Vbeta and 13 Jbeta primers. TCRdb's table, derived via immunoSEQ multiplex PCR, lists solely in-frame clones and lacks some. The clone table shows approximately 110,000 clones, with the ten largest holding roughly 3.7%. The CDR3 spans 14 residues. Germline V gene sequence: CDR1 LNHDA, CDR2 SQIVND (reference sequence). V was pared by 8 bases and J by 2 bases, with 13 bases between. Comments on this clone: Its antigen remains unknown.

The chain links TRBV19 to TRBJ2-1, with D possibly being TRBD2 (7 bases). This clonotype originated in a man aged 25-45 years in good health and CMV-seronegative. The sequenced sample consisted of PBMCs. The CDR3 DNA follows: TGTGCCAGTCAAAGGGGGGGGCCCTACAATGAGCAGTTCTTC. Its translation: CASQRGGPYNEQFF.